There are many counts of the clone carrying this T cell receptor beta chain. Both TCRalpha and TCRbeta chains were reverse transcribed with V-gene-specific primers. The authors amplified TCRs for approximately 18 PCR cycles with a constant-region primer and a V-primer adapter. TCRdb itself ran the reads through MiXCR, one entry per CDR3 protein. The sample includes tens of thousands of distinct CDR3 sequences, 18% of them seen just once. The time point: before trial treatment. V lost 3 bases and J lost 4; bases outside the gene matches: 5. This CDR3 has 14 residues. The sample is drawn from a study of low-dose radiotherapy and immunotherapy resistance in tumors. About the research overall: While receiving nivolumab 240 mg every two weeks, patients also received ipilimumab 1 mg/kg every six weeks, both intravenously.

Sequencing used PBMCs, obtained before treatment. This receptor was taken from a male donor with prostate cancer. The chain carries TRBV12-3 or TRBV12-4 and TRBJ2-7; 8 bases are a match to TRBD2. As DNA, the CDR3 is TGTGCCAGCAGTTTTGCCCGGGGGGGATACGAGCAGTACTTC. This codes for CASSFARGGYEQYF.